These 17 T cell receptor beta chains originate from one sample sequenced in a study of tumor and adjacent non-tumor tissue in lung cancer. Three rounds of nested PCR, following a modified ARM-PCR protocol, produced the TCRbeta library. MiXCR, run by TCRdb on the multiplex PCR reads, gives a single entry per CDR3 protein. The repertoire includes some 71,000 distinct CDR3 sequences, 55% to 75% of them detected once, and 8% to 9.5% sits in the top ten. The template was RNA from unsorted bulk tissue. Sequencing input: lung tumor tissue. Receptor source: a woman aged 35 to 49 with non-small cell lung cancer.

Only one count was recorded for this clonotype. The gene calls are TRBV7-6 and TRBJ2-5; D may be TRBD2 (7 bases). CDR3 size: 15 residues. The germline V and J ends were trimmed by 3 bases and 6 bases, with 17 bases remaining between them. Germline CDR1 reads SGHVS; CDR2 reads FNYEAQ. CDR3 sequence: CASSLGGGGVKTQYF. CDR3 nucleotides: TGTGCCAGCAGCTTGGGGGGGGGCGGCGTGAAGACCCAGTACTTC.

Notes on this clonotype: Compared with germline, one end of the junction differs, possibly owing to a read error. The J gene is TRBJ2-7, the V gene TRBV5-1, with 8 bases matching TRBD2. CDR3 length: 14 amino acids. In germline, CDR1 is SGHRS, CDR2 YFSETQ. DNA for the CDR3: TGCGCCAACAGCTTGACGGGGGGGAGATACGAGCAGTACTTC. The encoded protein is CANSLTGGRYEQYF.

This chain connects TRBV7-9 to TRBJ2-3; possible D gene TRBD1, 6 bases. Trimming pared 6 bases from V and 2 bases from J, leaving 21 bases between. CDR1 and CDR2 from the germline V gene are SEHNR and FQNEAQ (reference sequence). The CDR3 is 17 amino acids. The DNA of the CDR3 is TGTGCCAGCAGTTTCGGACAGCGAGGCTACTCCACAGATACGCAGTATTTT. Residues: CASSFGQRGYSTDTQYF.

This clonotype was detected only once. A junction end diverges from the germline sequence, so it may reflect a read error. This CDR3 reads CASSQELRSAGNQPQHF. In DNA form, the CDR3 reads TGCGCCAGCAGCCAAGAGCTGAGGTCGGCGGGCAATCAGCCCCAACATTTT. The chain is built from TRBV4-1 and TRBJ1-5; D unresolved. CDR3 length: 17 residues. Germline loops: CDR1 MGHRA, CDR2 YSYEKL.

In the case of this clonotype: Relative to the germline gene, one junction end is altered; a read error may explain this. The chain is built from TRBV5-6 and TRBJ2-1, with D unclear. CDR1 and CDR2 (germline): SGHDT, YYEEEE. This CDR3 has 15 residues. CDR3 region: CACSLGQDSYNEQFF. CDR3 in DNA: TGTGCCTGCAGCTTGGGCCAGGATTCATACAATGAGCAGTTCTTC.

Concerning this clonotype: An end of the junction differs from the germline gene, which may be a read error. The chain joins TRBV11-2 to TRBJ2-3; tentative D call: TRBD2 (7 bases). The CDR3 sequence is 17 residues long. Germline V lookup: CDR1 SGHAT, CDR2 FQNNGV. CDR3 sequence reads: CASSFSLGGGSTDTHYF. Written as DNA, the CDR3 is TGTGCCAGCAGCTTTTCACTAGGGGGGGGCTCCACAGATACGCACTATTTT.

Of note for this clonotype: This may come from a read error, since a much larger clone is one base off. The CDR3 spells CASSHDRTYYNEQFF. CDR3 sequence (DNA): TGTGCCAGCAGCCATGACAGGACCTACTACAATGAGCAGTTCTTC. J is TRBJ2-1 and V is TRBV14, with D possibly being TRBD1 (6 bases). V lost 3 bases and J 3 bases, leaving 12 bases between the germline ends. Germline V gene sequence: CDR1 SGHDN, CDR2 FVKESK. The CDR3 has 15 residues.

In the case of this clonotype: Likely a read error: the CDR3 ends without its conserved phenylalanine or tryptophan. V usage is TRBV6-5 and J usage is TRBJ2-7; D not resolved. The CDR3 extends over 12 amino acids. Trimming took off 9 bases at V and 2 bases at J, with 11 bases between the two ends. Germline V gene sequence: CDR1 MNHEY, CDR2 SVGAGI. In DNA, the CDR3 is TGTGCCAGTCTGTTGGGGACCTACGAGCAGTACTTA. Protein: CASLLGTYEQYL.

The gene calls are TRBV6-1 and TRBJ2-1; the match to TRBD2 covers 11 bases. CDR1 is MNHNS, CDR2 SASEGT, per germline. The CDR3 runs to 16 residues. After removal of 10 bases from V and 7 bases from J, the junction contained 15 bases not matched to a gene. The CDR3 region has the DNA TGTGCCAACATTGAAAGGGTAGCGGGGGGGAAAAATGAGCAGTTCTTC. It specifies CANIERVAGGKNEQFF.

To note about this clonotype: This is likely a read error, given that the CDR3 carries no conserved phenylalanine or tryptophan at its end. The chain recombines TRBV11-2 with TRBJ2-5, with D tentatively TRBD2 (6 bases). Trimming removed 1 base at V and 1 base at J, with 13 bases between. The CDR3 is made up of 16 amino acids. Germline CDR1 is SGHAT and CDR2 is FQNNGV. The CDR3 DNA is TGTGCCAGCAGCTTAGTAAGGCGGAGGGCCCAAGAGACCCAGTACTTA. Protein product: CASSLVRRRAQETQYL.

As regards this clonotype: One end of the junction varies from germline; a read error may be responsible. CDR3 amino acids: CACSVPRAETQYF. CDR3 DNA: TGTGCCTGCAGTGTACCGCGGGCAGAGACCCAGTACTTC. The gene calls are TRBV30 and TRBJ2-5; possible D gene TRBD2, 5 bases. This CDR3 has 13 amino acids. CDR1 GTSNPN and CDR2 SVGIG come from the germline V gene (reference sequence).

V is TRBV11-2 and J is TRBJ2-3; D not resolved. Germline V gene data show CDR1 as SGHAT and CDR2 as FQNNGV. CDR3 length: 14 residues. Trimming took off 9 bases at V and 11 bases at J, with 24 bases between the two ends. CDR3 amino acids: CASSRTGTASRQYF. CDR3 nucleotide sequence: TGTGCCAGTAGCCGCACGGGCACGGCCAGTAGGCAGTATTTT.

V usage is TRBV4-1 and J usage is TRBJ1-6; 9 bases are shared with TRBD1. This CDR3 is built from 16 residues. Germline V gene lookup returns CDR1 MGHRA and CDR2 YSYEKL. The trim removed 3 bases at V and 15 bases at J, leaving 15 bases unmatched. The CDR3 coding sequence is TGCGCCAGCAGCCAGGCTTGGGACAGGGTGACTTCATACCTCCACTTT. Translation gives CASSQAWDRVTSYLHF.

A remark on this clonotype: One end of the junction fails to match germline, which may point to a read error. This sequence joins TRBV11-3 and TRBJ1-3, with D unresolved. The germline CDR1 and CDR2 sequences are SGHNT and YENEEA. The CDR3 is made up of 13 amino acids. The CDR3 loop is CDSSLDTSGTIYF. The DNA of the CDR3 is TGTGACAGCAGCTTAGATACCAGTGGCACCATATATTTT.

Comments on this clonotype: A read error may produce the germline difference seen at one junction end. The chain recombines TRBV6-5 with TRBJ1-2, with 7 nucleotides matching TRBD1. Germline V lookup: CDR1 MNHEY, CDR2 SVGAGI. This CDR3 region has 16 residues. CDR3 in DNA: TGTGTCAGCGGTTACCTACGGACAGGAGCCCCCTATGGCTACACCTTC. Translated: CVSGYLRTGAPYGYTF.

V is TRBV28 and J is TRBJ1-2; no clear D gene. Trimming shortened V by 3 bases and J by 4 bases, and 9 bases separated the two germline ends. The CDR3 is 13 residues long. The V gene's germline CDR1 is MDHEN and CDR2 SYDVKM. The CDR3: CASSLSSIYGYTF. CDR3 DNA sequence: TGTGCCAGCAGTTTGTCAAGTATCTATGGCTACACCTTC.

In the case of this clonotype: The junction departs from the called germline gene at one end, perhaps through a read error. The V call is TRBV6-1, the J call TRBJ2-7, with D hard to call. The CDR3 totals 16 residues. CDR1 and CDR2 (germline): MNHNS, SASEGT. The CDR3 DNA reads TGTGCCAGCACTGAAGAGTCCTTCGGGCCCTTAGGAGAGCAGTGCTTC. Translated, it gives CASTEESFGPLGEQCF.